This T cell receptor (beta chain) derives from a study of blood T cell repertoires in COVID-19. On the study more broadly: The United States, Italy and Spain supplied acute and convalescent COVID-19 samples. The cDNA or gDNA used as material had been derived from T cells, B-cell-depleted T cells, or PBMCs.

This clone has a single count. Authors' analysis steps: Estimates of nucleated cell counts were drawn from the amplification of reference gene primers. Assay used: immunoSEQ multiplex PCR; TCRdb lists only in-frame clones, some missing. For V, J and clone size, that table is used; D and trimming come from the DNA. The top ten clones hold 2.9% of a sample with under 200,000 clones, 80% to 85% of them seen once. J lost 4 bases, V lost 2 bases, and 8 bases had no gene match. CDR1 and CDR2 (germline): SGHVS, FQNEAQ. The CDR3 totals 15 residues. The chain joins TRBV7-8 to TRBJ2-7, with 7 bases aligning to TRBD1. This sequence originates from a woman aged 55-70 years with acute or convalescent COVID-19. Sample: peripheral blood. The chain's CDR3 is CASSLKGANVYEQYF. As DNA, the CDR3 is TGTGCCAGCAGCTTAAAGGGGGCGAATGTATACGAGCAGTACTTC.